The 4 T cell receptor beta chains reported below all come from one sample, sequenced in a study of shared clonotypes between healthy human individuals. Method: immunoSEQ multiplex PCR; TCRdb's copy keeps in-frame clones and lacks some. The sample lists about 320,000 clones; 87% were seen once. The material sequenced was memory CD8+ T cells sorted from blood. The subset denotes: CD45RO+ cells pooled with CCR7-negative TemRA cells. These receptors were obtained from a man younger than 35 in good health.

The chain recombines TRBV5-1 with TRBJ2-5, with D hard to call. Trimming removed 0 bases from V and 6 bases from J, with 15 bases in between. The CDR3 has 15 residues. Germline V gene sequence: CDR1 SGHRS, CDR2 YFSETQ. CDR3: CASSLDPNREQTQYF. CDR3 DNA sequence: TGCGCCAGCAGCTTGGACCCCAATAGAGAACAGACCCAGTACTTC.

With respect to this clone: The junction shows a germline mismatch at one end, possibly a read error. This chain joins TRBV7-7 and TRBJ2-1, with D tentatively TRBD1 or TRBD2 (5 bases each). CDR3 length equals 15 residues. Germline V gene data show CDR1 as SSHAT and CDR2 as FNYEAQ (reference sequence). CDR3 in amino acids: CASSLGAGFSNEQFF. Here the CDR3 DNA reads TGTGCTAGCAGCTTAGGGGCGGGCTTCTCCAATGAGCAGTTCTTC.

The V call is TRBV7-9, the J call TRBJ2-3, with a possible D match to TRBD1 (6 bases). The CDR3 extends over 15 amino acids. Trimming removed 0 bases at V and 4 bases at J, with 11 bases between. The germline V gene encodes CDR1 SEHNR and CDR2 FQNEAQ (reference sequence). CDR3 DNA: TGTGCCAGCAGCTTAGCAGGCAGGGGCCCAGATACGCAGTATTTT. As protein: CASSLAGRGPDTQYF.

The chain uses TRBV4-1 and TRBJ1-2; 9 positions agree with TRBD1. Trimming cost V 2 bases and J 6 bases; bases outside gene matches: 7. Per the germline V gene, CDR1 is MGHRA and CDR2 is YSYEKL. This CDR3 has 15 residues. As DNA, the CDR3 is TGCGCCAGCAGCCAATCCTCCGGGACAGGGAATGGCTACACCTTC. Amino acids: CASSQSSGTGNGYTF.